This TCR beta chain is drawn from a study of control samples from healthy donors and cancer patients. Assay: immunoSEQ multiplex PCR; the TCRdb copy retains only in-frame clones and omits some. Of approximately 90,000 clones listed, 88% are singletons. Germline lookup yields CDR1 MNHEY and CDR2 SVGAGI. J lost 3 bases, V lost 0 bases, and 4 bases had no gene match. There are 15 residues in the CDR3. In this sample, this clone turned up a few times. The chain links TRBV6-5 to TRBJ1-2; 7 nucleotides match TRBD1. The clonotype originates from a woman in her 70s in good health. Sequencing input: blood. Written as DNA, the CDR3 is TGTGCCAGCAGTTACTCTGGACAGGTAGACTATGGCTACACCTTC. This translates into CASSYSGQVDYGYTF.